These 2 T cell receptor beta chains were all obtained from the same sample, sequenced in a study of T cell repertoires in cytomegalovirus infection. A single record per CDR3 protein comes from TCRdb applying MiXCR to the reads. This sample has about 830,000 distinct CDR3 sequences, with approximately 29% found just once. Their antigens are not known. Here the sequenced sample was cultured CD8+ T cells from PBMCs, taken from culture after CMV antigen stimulation. Receptor source: a human donor in good health (CMV status not recorded). Some clones in this sample may be carry-over from other donors' samples.

This clonotype was observed a few times. V usage is TRBV4-1 and J usage is TRBJ2-5; the D gene could be TRBD1 or TRBD2 (6 bases each). Germline V CDR1 and CDR2: MGHRA, YSYEKL. This CDR3 is 16 amino acids long. The ends were cut back, 1 base at V and 2 bases at J, with 14 bases in the middle. DNA for the CDR3: TGCGCCAGCAGCCAAGGTTGGAGGGGGTGGCAAGAGACCCAGTACTTC. Amino acid sequence: CASSQGWRGWQETQYF.

This clonotype was counted at least ten times. The chain couples TRBV7-9 to TRBJ2-2; 8 bases are a match to TRBD2. The CDR3 contains 16 residues. J gave up 6 bases and V 6 bases, and 12 bases lay outside the gene matches. CDR1 is SEHNR, CDR2 FQNEAQ, per germline (reference sequence). DNA for the CDR3: TGTGCCAGCAGTACCAGCGGGGGCCCTACTCCCGGGGAGCTGTTTTTT. This sequence encodes CASSTSGGPTPGELFF.